Below, one T cell receptor (beta chain) is given with its context. This sample stems from a study of blood T cell repertoires in COVID-19. Study-wide background: COVID-19 samples collected from the United States, Italy and Spain covered acute and convalescent phases.

Only in-frame clones appear in the TCRdb table, and some are missing; sequencing was by immunoSEQ multiplex PCR. In the table there are 200,000 to 250,000 clones, less than 85% of which are singletons. Symptom resolution, clearance, or two negative PCRs marked donors in Cohort 3 as recovered. There are 14 residues in the CDR3. Germline V gives CDR1 SGHRS, CDR2 YFSETQ. The germline V and J ends were trimmed by 2 bases and 7 bases, with 13 bases remaining between them. V gene TRBV5-1 combines with J gene TRBJ2-1; D possibly corresponds to TRBD1 (6 bases). The sequence was obtained from a man aged 60-69 years who had recovered from COVID-19. Sequencing input: PBMCs or T cells enriched from blood (not recorded which). CDR3 protein: CASSLEDRWNEQFF. DNA of the CDR3: TGCGCCAGCAGCTTAGAAGACAGGTGGAATGAGCAGTTCTTC.